Sequencing of this TCR beta chain was carried out in a study of cytomegalovirus exposure and HLA in healthy donors. Trimming cost V 6 bases and J 6 bases, with 12 bases left between them. Per germline, CDR1 SQVTM and CDR2 ANQGSEA. The CDR3 runs 13 residues. In the PCR, 60 Vbeta and 13 Jbeta primers were used. Assay used: immunoSEQ multiplex PCR; TCRdb lists only in-frame clones, some missing. Among approximately 170,000 clones listed, 68% were seen once. This chain joins TRBV29-1 and TRBJ1-6; the D is unclear. The clonotype comes from a woman between 40 and 50 years old in good health and CMV-seropositive. Sample: PBMCs. The CDR3 region is CSVLIEGNSPLHF. DNA for the CDR3: TGCAGCGTCCTGATCGAGGGTAATTCACCCCTCCACTTT. Complete variable domain (other parts from reference TRBV29-1 and TRBJ1-6): SAVISQKPSRDICQRGTSLTIQCQVDSQVTMMFWYRQQPGQSLTLIATANQGSEATYESGFVIDKFPISRPNLTFSTLTVSNMSPEDSSIYLCSVLIEGNSPLHFGNGTRLTVT.